This TCR beta chain was sequenced for a study of technical replicates of blood from several donors. The CDR3 is 13 amino acids. J lost 7 bases, V lost 9 bases, and 9 bases had no gene match. Looked up from germline, CDR1 is SGHNT and CDR2 is YYREEE (reference sequence). Libraries were prepared by immunoSEQ multiplex PCR; TCRdb keeps only in-frame clonotypes and omits some of them. Of approximately 99,000 clones listed, 95% are singletons. The chain couples TRBV5-4 to TRBJ1-4; 7 bases agree with TRBD1. Sequenced sample: T cells isolated from PBMCs. This sequence originates from a human donor in good health. The CDR3 protein is CATQTGVGEKLFF. The CDR3 DNA reads as TGTGCCACCCAAACAGGGGTGGGTGAAAAACTGTTTTTT.